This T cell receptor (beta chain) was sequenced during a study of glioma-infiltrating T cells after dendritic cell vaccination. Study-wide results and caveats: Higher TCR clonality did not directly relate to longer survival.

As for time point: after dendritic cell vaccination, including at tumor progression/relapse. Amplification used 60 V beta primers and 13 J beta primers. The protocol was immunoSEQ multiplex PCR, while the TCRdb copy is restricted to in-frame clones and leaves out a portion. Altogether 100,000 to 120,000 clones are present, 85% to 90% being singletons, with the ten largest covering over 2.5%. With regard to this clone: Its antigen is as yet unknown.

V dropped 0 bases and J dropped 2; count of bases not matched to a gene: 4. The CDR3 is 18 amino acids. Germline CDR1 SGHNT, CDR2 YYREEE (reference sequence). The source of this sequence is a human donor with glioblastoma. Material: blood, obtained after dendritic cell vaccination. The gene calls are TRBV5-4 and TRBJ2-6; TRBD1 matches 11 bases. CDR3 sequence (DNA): TGTGCCAGCAGCTTGGCCGGGGGACAGGGGGCTGGGGCCAACGTCCTGACTTTC. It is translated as CASSLAGGQGAGANVLTF. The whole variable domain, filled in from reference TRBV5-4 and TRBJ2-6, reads ETGVTQSPTHLIKTRGQQVTLRCSSQSGHNTVSWYQQALGQGPQFIFQYYREEENGRGNFPPRFSGLQFPNYSSELNVNALELDDSALYLCASSLAGGQGAGANVLTFGAGSRLTVL.